The 14 T cell receptor beta chains listed next were all sequenced from one sample in a study of blood T cell repertoires in COVID-19. Profiling relied on immunoSEQ multiplex PCR, and the TCRdb table lists in-frame clones only, not all of them. The data contain some 66,000 clones, about 90% of them seen just once; the ten biggest clones take up about 6.8%. Sequences were obtained from peripheral blood. The source is a human donor in a cohort sampled during active COVID-19.

The V call is TRBV24-1, the J call TRBJ1-1; 7 positions match TRBD1. The CDR3 is 15 amino acids. The ends lost 3 bases at V and 1 base at J; junction bases unmatched: 4. Germline lookup yields CDR1 KGHDR and CDR2 SFDVKD. The CDR3 DNA sequence: TGTGCCACCAGTGATGACAGGGCCCCGAACACTGAAGCTTTCTTT. As protein: CATSDDRAPNTEAFF.

This clone was seen once. This chain uses TRBV23-1 with TRBJ2-5; 7 bases are a match to TRBD1. TRBV23-1 is treated as an ORF (open reading frame) with a function not yet certain. Trimming at V came to 7 bases and at J to 5 bases, leaving 10 bases not matched to a gene. This CDR3 is built from 14 residues. The CDR3: CASTRQGVSETQYF. The CDR3, as DNA: TGCGCCAGCACCCGACAGGGAGTCAGCGAGACCCAGTACTTC.

V usage is TRBV24-1 and J usage is TRBJ2-3, with TRBD1 matching 8 bases. Trimming at V came to 4 bases and at J to 1 base, leaving 6 bases not matched to a gene. Germline CDR1 and CDR2: KGHDR and SFDVKD. The CDR3 has 16 amino acids. Here the CDR3 DNA reads TGTGCCACCAGTGACTCAGGGGGCGTCGGCACAGATACGCAGTATTTT. Amino acid sequence: CATSDSGGVGTDTQYF.

The chain carries TRBV7-2 and TRBJ2-3; weak D call: TRBD1 (6 bases). This CDR3 comprises 16 residues. With 5 bases removed from V and 2 bases from J, the gap between germline ends came to 17 bases. The germline V gene has CDR1 SGHTA and CDR2 FQGNSA. Written as DNA, the CDR3 is TGTGCCAGCAGCACCCGCCAGGGGCCATTCACAGATACGCAGTATTTT. It codes for CASSTRQGPFTDTQYF.

The chain recombines TRBV7-3 with TRBJ2-3; 8 bases fit TRBD1. Per the germline V gene, CDR1 is SGHTA and CDR2 is FQGTGA. The CDR3 contains 16 residues. V trimming: 0 bases; J trimming: 6 bases; junction bases outside the gene matches: 8. This CDR3 reads CASSLTRTGGWDTQYF. The DNA of the CDR3 is TGTGCCAGCAGCTTAACGCGAACAGGGGGTTGGGATACGCAGTATTTT.

This rearrangement joins TRBV5-4 to TRBJ1-4; 8 bases map to TRBD1. Unmatched junction bases numbered 7, after V lost 3 bases and J lost 6 bases. The germline V gene encodes CDR1 SGHNT and CDR2 YYREEE (reference sequence). The CDR3 is 15 amino acids. The CDR3, as DNA: TGTGCCAGCAGCTCCACAGGGGGACGGGATGAAAAACTGTTTTTT. This codes for CASSSTGGRDEKLFF.

The chain employs TRBV19 and TRBJ2-2; no definite D call. The CDR3 runs to 13 residues. The germline V and J ends were trimmed by 6 bases and 8 bases, with 13 bases remaining between them. From germline, CDR1 is LNHDA and CDR2 SQIVND (reference sequence). The CDR3 is CASSKAPEGELFF. DNA for the CDR3: TGTGCCAGTAGCAAAGCACCGGAGGGGGAGCTGTTTTTT. Filled out from reference TRBV19 and TRBJ2-2, the complete variable domain reads DGGITQSPKYLFRKEGQNVTLSCEQNLNHDAMYWYRQDPGQGLRLIYYSQIVNDFQKGDIAEGYSVSREKKESFPLTVTSAQKNPTAFYLCASSKAPEGELFFGEGSRLTVL.

The V gene is TRBV25-1, the J gene TRBJ1-4; 11 bases fit TRBD1. The CDR3 extends over 14 amino acids. V lost 6 bases, J lost 8 bases, and 5 bases stayed unmatched. Germline assignment: CDR1 MGHDK and CDR2 SYGVNS. The CDR3 nucleotides read TGTGCCAGCAGAGGGGACAGGGGGAGCGAAAAACTGTTTTTT. Protein product: CASRGDRGSEKLFF.

This chain connects TRBV18 to TRBJ2-7, with a tentative D call TRBD2 (6 bases). CDR1 KGHSH and CDR2 LQKENI come from the germline V gene. Trimming removed 0 bases at V and 5 bases at J, with 11 bases between. The CDR3 sequence is 14 residues long. The CDR3 region is CASSPPGRRDEQYF. As DNA, the CDR3 is TGTGCCAGCTCACCACCGGGGAGGCGGGACGAGCAGTACTTC. Full variable domain (rest looked up from reference TRBV18 and TRBJ2-7): NAGVMQNPRHLVRRRGQEARLRCSPMKGHSHVYWYRQLPEEGLKFMVYLQKENIIDESGMPKERFSAEFPKEGPSILRIQQVVRGDSAAYFCASSPPGRRDEQYFGPGTRLTVT.

This clone was found a few times. V and J are TRBV28 and TRBJ1-5; no firm D call. CDR1 is MDHEN and CDR2 is SYDVKM in the germline V gene. The CDR3 is 13 residues long. Trimming took 5 bases from V and 0 from J, leaving 5 bases between them. The CDR3 nucleotides are TGTGCCAGCAGTATAGATAGCAATCAGCCCCAGCATTTT. Its protein is CASSIDSNQPQHF.

The chain uses TRBV20-1 and TRBJ2-7; D perhaps matches TRBD2 (5 bases). Germline values: CDR1 DFQATT, CDR2 SNEGSKA (reference sequence). V lost 3 bases and J lost 3, with 15 bases in between. This CDR3 has 14 amino acids. CDR3 sequence: CSASRSRADYEQYF. The CDR3 region has the DNA TGCAGTGCTAGTCGGAGCAGAGCGGACTACGAGCAGTACTTC.

This clone was seen a few times. V gene TRBV3-1 (or the pseudogene TRBV3-2) combines with J gene TRBJ1-6; 7 nucleotides agree with TRBD1. Germline values: CDR1 LGHDT, CDR2 YNNKEL (reference sequence). V was pared by 0 bases and J by 11 bases, with 7 bases of the junction left unmatched. The CDR3 extends over 15 amino acids. The CDR3 nucleotides read TGTGCCAGCAGCCAAGAGGCAACAGGGGACGCACCCCTCCACTTT. It specifies CASSQEATGDAPLHF.

The V gene is TRBV5-3, the J gene TRBJ2-7; TRBD1 matches at 7 bases. TRBV5-3 is noted as an ORF with a role that remains uncertain. Trimming took 0 bases from V and 0 from J; bases not matched to a gene: 9. This CDR3 comprises 17 residues. The CDR3 loop is CARSLEWTGSSSYEQYF. The CDR3 region has the DNA TGTGCCAGAAGCTTGGAGTGGACAGGTTCCTCCTCCTACGAGCAGTACTTC.

J is TRBJ2-5 and V is TRBV6-5; D possibly corresponds to TRBD2 (6 bases). The V gene's germline CDR1 is MNHEY and CDR2 SVGAGI. The CDR3 sequence is 13 residues long. V was pared by 7 bases and J by 4 bases, with 13 bases between. The chain's CDR3 is CASNRMGGETQYF. For the CDR3, the DNA is TGTGCCAGCAACCGGATGGGGGGAGAGACCCAGTACTTC.